This T cell receptor beta chain came from a study of blood T cell repertoires in COVID-19. Study-wide background: From the United States, Italy and Spain came samples of acute and convalescent COVID-19. T cells, B-cell-depleted T cells, or PBMCs supplied cDNA or gDNA.

As handled by the study authors: Reference gene primer amplification in the assay estimated nucleated cell counts. Repertoires were generated with immunoSEQ multiplex PCR, while TCRdb's copy carries only in-frame clones and drops some. D and trimming were read from the DNA, whereas the V and J calls and clone size are those reported in that table. The data hold about 98,000 clones, with around 85% observed a single time. V was cut by 6 bases and J by 2 bases, with 16 bases left in between. CDR3 length: 15 amino acids. Germline CDR1 is LNHNV and CDR2 is YYDKDF (reference sequence). This clonotype originated in an elderly woman with acute or convalescent COVID-19. The source material was peripheral blood. This chain links TRBV15 with TRBJ2-5, with TRBD1 as a possible D gene (6 bases). CDR3 in DNA: TGTGCCACCAGTCCCCAACCGGGACATCAAGAGACCCAGTACTTC. This gives the protein CATSPQPGHQETQYF. Complete variable domain (other parts from reference TRBV15 and TRBJ2-5): DAMVIQNPRYQVTQFGKPVTLSCSQTLNHNVMYWYQQKSSQAPKLLFHYYDKDFNNEADTPDNFQSRRPNTSFCFLDIRSPGLGDTAMYLCATSPQPGHQETQYFGPGTRLLVL.